This entry lists 8 T cell receptor beta chains sequenced from one sample in a study of OX40 agonist ivuxolimab in advanced cancers. Using immunoSEQ multiplex PCR, the repertoire was profiled, and TCRdb retains in-frame clones only, with some absent. The sample contains 60,000 or so clones, about 89% of which appear only once. The sample was CD4+ or CD8+ T cells sorted from blood, taken in a trial of the OX40 agonist ivuxolimab. The receptor set was obtained from an adult with an advanced solid tumor such as melanoma, head and neck, liver or kidney cancer.

This chain uses TRBV4-1 with TRBJ1-5; 9 nucleotides match TRBD1. Germline V gene sequence: CDR1 MGHRA, CDR2 YSYEKL. The CDR3 is 16 amino acids. V trimming: 0 bases; J trimming: 1 base; junction bases outside the gene matches: 1. CDR3 DNA: TGCGCCAGCAGCCAAGAACAGGGGGCAAGCAATCAGCCCCAGCATTTT. This translates into CASSQEQGASNQPQHF.

This sequence joins TRBV28 and TRBJ2-7, with a possible D match to TRBD2 (5 bases). The germline CDR1 and CDR2 sequences are MDHEN and SYDVKM. The V end lost 4 bases, the J end lost 3 bases, and 19 bases lay between the germline ends. The CDR3 is 16 amino acids. Written as DNA, the CDR3 is TGTGCCAGCAGTTCCCAAGGAGTAGCGAACTACTACGAGCAGTACTTC. It encodes CASSSQGVANYYEQYF. The full variable domain, completed using reference TRBV28 and TRBJ2-7, is DVKVTQSSRYLVKRTGEKVFLECVQDMDHENMFWYRQDPGLGLRLIYFSYDVKMKEKGDIPEGYSVSREKKERFSLILESASTNQTSMYLCASSSQGVANYYEQYFGPGTRLTVT.

The chain employs TRBV7-3 and TRBJ1-1; D may be TRBD1 (5 bases). CDR3 length: 13 residues. Germline V CDR1 and CDR2: SGHTA, FQGTGA. V lost 5 bases and J lost 4, with 11 bases in between. The CDR3 reads CASSNQGGTEAFF. In DNA, the CDR3 is TGTGCCAGCAGCAACCAGGGTGGCACTGAAGCTTTCTTT.

CDR3 sequence: CASSSREVKYF. CDR3 DNA: TGTGCCAGCAGCTCCCGGGAAGTCAAGTACTTC. The chain recombines TRBV7-2 with TRBJ2-4, with D maybe TRBD2 (5 bases). The CDR3 sequence is 11 residues long. Germline CDR1 is SGHTA and CDR2 is FQGNSA. Trimming shortened V by 4 bases and J by 14 bases, and 12 bases separated the two germline ends.

The sample holds one count of this clone. V is TRBV18 and J is TRBJ2-7; D call uncertain. V dropped 2 bases and J dropped 0 bases, with 14 bases sitting between them. Germline CDR1 is KGHSH and CDR2 is LQKENI. CDR3 length equals 16 residues. The CDR3 coding sequence is TGTGCCAGCTCACCAAGCAGGACGCCAAGCTCCTACGAGCAGTACTTC. Translated, it gives CASSPSRTPSSYEQYF.

This clone appeared a few times. The rearrangement links TRBV11-2 to TRBJ2-3; D gene uncertain. Trimming stripped 4 bases from V and 5 bases from J, with 7 bases between. Per the germline V gene, CDR1 is SGHAT and CDR2 is FQNNGV. CDR3 length: 12 residues. CDR3 in amino acids: CASSSQVDTQYF. CDR3 in DNA: TGTGCCAGCAGCTCCCAGGTAGATACGCAGTATTTT.

This sequence joins TRBV19 and TRBJ1-2; D is undetermined. The CDR3 loop spans 12 amino acids. The germline V gene has CDR1 LNHDA and CDR2 SQIVND (reference sequence). V was shortened by 9 bases and J by 3 bases, with 11 bases between the two germline ends. The CDR3 here is CASNNWDYGYTF. The CDR3 nucleotides read TGTGCCAGCAACAACTGGGACTATGGCTACACCTTC.

The V gene is TRBV9, the J gene TRBJ1-5; 7 bases fit TRBD1. Trimming cost V 3 bases and J 4 bases; bases outside gene matches: 7. Germline V gene data show CDR1 as SGDLS and CDR2 as YYNGEE. This CDR3 contains 15 residues. CDR3 sequence reads: CASSGGTDSNQPQHF. CDR3 DNA sequence: TGTGCCAGCAGCGGGGGGACAGATTCTAATCAGCCCCAGCATTTT.